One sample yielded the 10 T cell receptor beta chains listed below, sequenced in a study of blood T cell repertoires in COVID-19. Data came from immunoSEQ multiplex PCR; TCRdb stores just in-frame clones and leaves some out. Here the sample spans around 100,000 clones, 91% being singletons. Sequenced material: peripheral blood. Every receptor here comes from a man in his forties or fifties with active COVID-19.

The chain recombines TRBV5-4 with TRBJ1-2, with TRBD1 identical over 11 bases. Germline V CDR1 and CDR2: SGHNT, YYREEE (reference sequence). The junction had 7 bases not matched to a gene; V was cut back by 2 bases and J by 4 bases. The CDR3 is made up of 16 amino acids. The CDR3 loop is CASSLPPGTGGYGYTF. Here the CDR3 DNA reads TGTGCCAGCAGCTTACCCCCTGGGACAGGGGGCTATGGCTACACCTTC.

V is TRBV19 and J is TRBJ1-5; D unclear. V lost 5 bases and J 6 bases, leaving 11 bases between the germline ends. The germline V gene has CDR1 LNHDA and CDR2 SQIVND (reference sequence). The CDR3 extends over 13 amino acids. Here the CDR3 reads CASSDVGVQPQHF. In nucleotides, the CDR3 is TGTGCCAGTAGTGACGTCGGGGTTCAGCCCCAGCATTTT.

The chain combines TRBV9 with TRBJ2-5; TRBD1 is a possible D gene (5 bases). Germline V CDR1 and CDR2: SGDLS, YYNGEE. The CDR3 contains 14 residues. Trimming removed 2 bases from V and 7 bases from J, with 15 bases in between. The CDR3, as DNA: TGTGCCAGCAGCGTGGGGCAGTCCTCGGGGACCCAGTACTTC. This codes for CASSVGQSSGTQYF. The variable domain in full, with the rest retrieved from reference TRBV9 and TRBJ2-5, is DSGVTQTPKHLITATGQRVTLRCSPRSGDLSVYWYQQSLDQGLQFLIQYYNGEERAKGNILERFSAQQFPDLHSELNLSSLELGDSALYFCASSVGQSSGTQYFGPGTRLLVL.

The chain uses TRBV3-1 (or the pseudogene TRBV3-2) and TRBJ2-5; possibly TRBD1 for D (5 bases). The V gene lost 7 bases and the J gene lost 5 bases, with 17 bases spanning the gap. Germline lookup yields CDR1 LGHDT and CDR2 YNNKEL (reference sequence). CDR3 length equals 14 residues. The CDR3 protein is CASNEGQKGETQYF. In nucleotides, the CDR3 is TGTGCCAGCAACGAAGGACAAAAAGGGGAGACCCAGTACTTC.

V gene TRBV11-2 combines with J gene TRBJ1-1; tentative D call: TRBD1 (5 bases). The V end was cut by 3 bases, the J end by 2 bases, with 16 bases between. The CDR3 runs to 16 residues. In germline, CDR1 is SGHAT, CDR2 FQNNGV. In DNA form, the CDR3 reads TGTGCCAGCAGCTTCACGGCAGGGTTTTTAAACACTGAAGCTTTCTTT. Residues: CASSFTAGFLNTEAFF.

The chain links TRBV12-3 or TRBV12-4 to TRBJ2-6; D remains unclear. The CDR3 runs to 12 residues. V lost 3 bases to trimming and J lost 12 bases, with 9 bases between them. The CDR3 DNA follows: TGTGCCAGCAGTTTGATACGGAGCGTCCTGACTTTC. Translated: CASSLIRSVLTF.

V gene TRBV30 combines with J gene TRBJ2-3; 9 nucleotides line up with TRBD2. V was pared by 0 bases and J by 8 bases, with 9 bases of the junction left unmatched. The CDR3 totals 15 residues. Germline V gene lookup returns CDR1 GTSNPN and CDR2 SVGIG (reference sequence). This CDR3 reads CAWSVRGSGRTTQYF. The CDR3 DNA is TGTGCCTGGAGTGTACGGGGTAGCGGGAGAACTACGCAGTATTTT.

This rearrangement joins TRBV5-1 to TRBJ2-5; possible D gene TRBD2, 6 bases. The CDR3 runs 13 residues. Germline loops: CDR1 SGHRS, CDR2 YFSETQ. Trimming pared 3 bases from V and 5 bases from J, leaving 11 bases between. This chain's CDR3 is CASSWGVRETQYF. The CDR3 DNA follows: TGCGCCAGCAGCTGGGGGGTTAGGGAGACCCAGTACTTC.

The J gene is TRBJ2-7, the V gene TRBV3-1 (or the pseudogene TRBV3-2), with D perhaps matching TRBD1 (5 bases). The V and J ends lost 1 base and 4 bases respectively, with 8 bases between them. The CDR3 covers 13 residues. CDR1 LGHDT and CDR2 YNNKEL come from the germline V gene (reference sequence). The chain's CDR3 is CASSQGQLYEQYF. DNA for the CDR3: TGTGCCAGCAGCCAAGGACAGCTATACGAGCAGTACTTC.

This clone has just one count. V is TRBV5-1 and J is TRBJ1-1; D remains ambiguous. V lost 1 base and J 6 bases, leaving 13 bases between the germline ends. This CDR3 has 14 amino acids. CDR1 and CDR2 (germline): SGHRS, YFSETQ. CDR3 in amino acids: CASSLLGAIPEAFF. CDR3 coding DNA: TGCGCCAGCAGCTTGTTGGGCGCTATACCTGAAGCTTTCTTT.